The subject of this entry is one T cell receptor (beta chain). The antigen is unknown. For sequencing, patients were chosen who had shown expansion of CD8+CD57+ cells by flow cytometry. This sample is drawn from a study of CD8+CD57+ T cells in acquired aplastic anemia. General study results and limits: Patients versus controls showed no significant CD8+ Simpson's diversity difference.

Both TCR beta VDJ combination and CDR3 sequence profiling were carried out. Genomic DNA was the template for this profiling. Each CDR3 protein gets one entry after TCRdb re-called the reads with MiXCR. The sample lists 160,000 or so distinct CDR3 sequences, approximately 44% occurring once. The receptor was isolated from a human donor with aplastic anemia. The specimen was sorted CD4+, CD8+, or CD8+CD57+ T cells (not recorded which) from PBMCs.

This CDR3 is CASSPKTSGGAVNEQFF. The CDR3 nucleotides are TGTGCCAGCTCACCCAAGACTAGCGGGGGGGCCGTCAATGAGCAGTTCTTC. The genes are TRBV18 and TRBJ2-1; TRBD2 agrees at 14 bases. The CDR3 loop spans 17 amino acids. From germline, CDR1 is KGHSH and CDR2 LQKENI. Trimming took 3 bases from V and 6 from J; bases not matched to a gene: 7. The variable domain in full, with the rest retrieved from reference TRBV18 and TRBJ2-1, is NAGVMQNPRHLVRRRGQEARLRCSPMKGHSHVYWYRQLPEEGLKFMVYLQKENIIDESGMPKERFSAEFPKEGPSILRIQQVVRGDSAAYFCASSPKTSGGAVNEQFFGPGTRLTVL.